This T cell receptor beta chain emerged from a study of T cells in Graves' hyperthyroidism and ophthalmopathy. As concerns this clonotype: Antigen unknown. This may come from a read error, since a much larger clone is one base off.

The germline V gene has CDR1 DFQATT and CDR2 SNEGSKA (reference sequence). The CDR3 sequence is 13 residues long. General study points: Ophthalmopathy prediction by the model preceded onset by a median approximately 5.9 months. A 13 V-J model separated ophthalmopathy from stable hyperthyroidism.

Patients aged 18 to 65 had newly diagnosed hyperthyroidism lasting under 2 months. TCR beta CDR3 region amplification was performed from RNA transcripts. First-round RT-PCR of the TCR CDR3 relied on the HTBI primer set. TCRdb ran MiXCR on the multiplex PCR reads and lists one entry per CDR3 protein. The sample consists of roughly 290,000 distinct CDR3 sequences, 13% of them appearing once. The sequenced material came from blood. The sequence came from a woman aged 30 to 39 with Graves' hyperthyroidism that later progressed to Graves' ophthalmopathy. This chain joins TRBV20-1 and TRBJ2-3; the match to TRBD1 covers 10 bases. The CDR3 coding sequence is TGCAGTGCTAAGACAGGGGGCCCAGATACGCGGTATTTT. Translating it yields CSAKTGGPDTRYF.